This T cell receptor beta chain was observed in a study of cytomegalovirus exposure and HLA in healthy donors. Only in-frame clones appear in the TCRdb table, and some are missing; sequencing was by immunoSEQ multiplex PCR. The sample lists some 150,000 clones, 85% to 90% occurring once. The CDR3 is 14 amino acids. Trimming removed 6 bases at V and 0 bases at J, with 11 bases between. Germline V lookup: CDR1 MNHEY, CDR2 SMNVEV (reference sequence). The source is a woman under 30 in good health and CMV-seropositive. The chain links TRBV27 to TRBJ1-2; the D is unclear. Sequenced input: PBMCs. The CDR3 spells CASRRSLANYGYTF. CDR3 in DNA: TGTGCCAGCAGGCGGTCGCTCGCTAACTATGGCTACACCTTC.